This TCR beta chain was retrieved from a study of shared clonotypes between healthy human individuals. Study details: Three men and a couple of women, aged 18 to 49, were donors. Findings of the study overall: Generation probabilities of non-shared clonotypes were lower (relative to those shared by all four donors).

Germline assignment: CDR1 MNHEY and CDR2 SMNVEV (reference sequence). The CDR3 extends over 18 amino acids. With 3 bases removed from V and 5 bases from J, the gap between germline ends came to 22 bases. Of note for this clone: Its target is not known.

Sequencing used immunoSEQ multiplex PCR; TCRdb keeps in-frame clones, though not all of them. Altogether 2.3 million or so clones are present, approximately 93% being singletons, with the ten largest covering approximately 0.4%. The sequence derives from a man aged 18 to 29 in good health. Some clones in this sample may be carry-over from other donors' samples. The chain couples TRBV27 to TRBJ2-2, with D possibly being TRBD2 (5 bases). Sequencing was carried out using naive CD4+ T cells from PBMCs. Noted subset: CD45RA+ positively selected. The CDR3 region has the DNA TGTGCCAGCAGTTTGTCCCTTCGGACCCCCACGGGGACCGGGGAGCTGTTTTTT. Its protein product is CASSLSLRTPTGTGELFF.